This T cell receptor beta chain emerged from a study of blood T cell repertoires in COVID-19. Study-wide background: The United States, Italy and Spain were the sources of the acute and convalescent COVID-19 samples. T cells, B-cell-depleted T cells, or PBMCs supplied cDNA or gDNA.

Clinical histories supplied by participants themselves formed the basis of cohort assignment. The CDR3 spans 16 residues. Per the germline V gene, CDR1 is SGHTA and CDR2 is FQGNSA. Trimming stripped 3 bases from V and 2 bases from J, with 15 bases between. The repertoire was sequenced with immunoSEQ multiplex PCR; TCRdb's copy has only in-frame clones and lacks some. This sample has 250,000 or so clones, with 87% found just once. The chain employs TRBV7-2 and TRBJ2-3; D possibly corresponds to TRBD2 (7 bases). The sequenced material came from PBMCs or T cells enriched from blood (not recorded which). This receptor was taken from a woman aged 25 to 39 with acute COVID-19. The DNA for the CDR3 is TGTGCCAGCAGCTTCACGGGGGGCCGTATCACAGATACGCAGTATTTT. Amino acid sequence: CASSFTGGRITDTQYF.